Listed below are T cell receptor beta chains from one sample, sequenced in a study of T-cell reconstitution after alpha-beta-depleted transplantation in children. TCRdb re-called the PCR reads through MiXCR, storing one row per CDR3 protein. The data contain fewer than 350,000 distinct CDR3 sequences, about a tenth of them seen just once; the ten biggest clones take up less than 9%. Sequencing used PBMCs, obtained before TCRalphabeta/CD19-depleted stem cell transplant. The receptors stem from a boy younger than two with acute myeloid leukemia, due to receive a stem cell transplant. Both conserved end residues are part of each CDR3. The D gene is left open where the match is weak. Not all rows give a size; the values are once, few, many and, for expanded clones, a class.

J | size | V | D | CDR3 | DNA
TRBJ1-2 | many | TRBV20-1 | TRBD1 | CSARVFTGEANYGYTF | TGCAGTGCTAGAGTGTTTACAGGGGAAGCTAACTATGGCTACACCTTC
TRBJ1-5 | NA | TRBV6-5 | NA | CASSYTGMRNQPQHF | TGTGCCAGCAGTTACACGGGAATGAGGAATCAGCCCCAGCATTTT
TRBJ2-1 | many | TRBV5-6 | NA | CASSFLGPYNEQFF | TGTGCCAGCAGCTTTCTGGGCCCCTACAATGAGCAGTTCTTC
TRBJ1-3 | many | TRBV4-1 | NA | CASSQRTTGNTIYF | TGCGCCAGCAGCCAGCGGACAACAGGAAACACCATATATTTT
TRBJ2-5 | many | TRBV28 | NA | CASNIIETQYF | TGTGCCAGCAACATCATTGAGACCCAGTACTTC
TRBJ2-5 | few | TRBV6-1 | NA | CASSLGGVVETQYF | TGTGCCAGCAGCCTCGGTGGGGTGGTAGAGACCCAGTACTTC
TRBJ1-1 | many | TRBV7-9 | NA | CASSLPGASTEAFF | TGTGCCAGCAGCTTACCAGGGGCGAGTACTGAAGCTTTCTTT
TRBJ2-5 | many | TRBV20-1 | NA | CSARGGRETQYF | TGCAGTGCTAGAGGTGGGAGGGAGACCCAGTACTTC
TRBJ2-3 | NA | TRBV5-1 | TRBD2 | CASILVTSGSTDTQYF | TGCGCCAGCATCTTGGTGACTAGCGGGAGTACAGATACGCAGTATTTT
TRBJ2-2 | NA | TRBV4-1 | NA | CASSQGLLHAGELFF | TGCGCCAGCAGCCAAGGTTTACTCCACGCCGGGGAGCTGTTTTTT
TRBJ2-7 | NA | TRBV5-6 | NA | CASSLDSVVPTF | TGTGCCAGCAGCTTGGACTCAGTGGTACCGACCTTC
TRBJ1-1 | NA | TRBV19 | NA | CASRPIWAGDFMNTEAFF | TGTGCCAGTAGACCGATTTGGGCTGGGGACTTCATGAACACTGAAGCTTTCTTT
TRBJ2-7 | many | TRBV28 | NA | CASSFPLFGGGSYEQYF | TGTGCCAGCAGTTTTCCCCTTTTCGGTGGAGGGTCCTACGAGCAGTACTTC
TRBJ2-2 | many | TRBV28 | TRBD2 | CASSFGGLATSGSKSTGELFF | TGTGCCAGCAGTTTTGGGGGTCTTGCGACTAGCGGGAGTAAAAGCACCGGGGAGCTGTTTTTT
TRBJ2-2 | NA | TRBV7-2 | NA | CASSLDFGELFF | TGTGCCAGCAGCTTAGACTTTGGGGAGCTGTTTTTT
TRBJ2-2 | many | TRBV29-1 | NA | CSVDVLNTGELFF | TGCAGCGTTGACGTCTTGAACACCGGGGAGCTGTTTTTT
TRBJ1-1 | few | TRBV28 | TRBD1 | CASPPDRVRETEAFF | TGTGCCAGCCCTCCGGACAGGGTAAGAGAAACTGAAGCTTTCTTT
TRBJ1-1 | many | TRBV5-1 | NA | CASSLAGSFFAEAFF | TGCGCCAGCAGCTTGGCCGGTTCCTTCTTCGCTGAAGCTTTCTTT
TRBJ2-1 | few | TRBV7-3 | TRBD2 | CASSLWVAGGSEQFF | TGTGCCAGCAGCTTATGGGTAGCGGGGGGGAGTGAGCAGTTCTTC
TRBJ2-7 | many | TRBV6-5 | TRBD2 | CASSYAGLAYEQYF | TGTGCCAGCAGTTACGCGGGACTAGCGTACGAGCAGTACTTC
TRBJ2-5 | many | TRBV28 | NA | CAGGRQNGETQYF | TGTGCCGGTGGAAGGCAGAACGGAGAGACCCAGTACTTC
TRBJ2-7 | many | TRBV12-3/TRBV12-4 | TRBD1 | CASQSRGIYEQYF | TGTGCCAGCCAGAGCAGGGGGATATACGAGCAGTACTTC
TRBJ2-7 | many | TRBV5-1 | NA | CASSLKFQNSYEQYF | TGCGCCAGCAGCTTGAAGTTCCAAAACTCCTACGAGCAGTACTTC
TRBJ2-6 | NA | TRBV25-1 | TRBD1 | CASRGQGNSGANVLTF | TGTGCCAGCAGGGGACAGGGGAACTCTGGGGCCAACGTCCTGACTTTC
TRBJ1-5 | many | TRBV4-2 | NA | CASSQGVSLQANQPQHF | TGTGCCAGCAGCCAGGGCGTCTCCTTGCAGGCAAATCAGCCCCAGCATTTT
TRBJ1-5 | many | TRBV15 | NA | CATSKLVREGNQPQHF | TGTGCCACCAGCAAATTGGTAAGGGAGGGCAATCAGCCCCAGCATTTT
TRBJ2-4 | many | TRBV7-3 | TRBD2 | CASSPGLAGGIDKNIQYF | TGTGCCAGCAGCCCCGGACTAGCGGGGGGAATAGACAAAAACATTCAGTACTTC
TRBJ2-2 | NA | TRBV12-3/TRBV12-4 | TRBD2 | CASSKTSGGASTGELFF | TGTGCCAGCAGCAAGACTAGCGGGGGGGCCAGCACCGGGGAGCTGTTTTTT
TRBJ2-7 | many | TRBV5-1 | NA | CASSLASRPNYEQYF | TGCGCCAGCAGCTTGGCCTCAAGGCCCAACTACGAGCAGTACTTC
TRBJ2-2 | few | TRBV4-2 | NA | CASSQRTGRDTGELFF | TGTGCCAGCAGCCAACGGACAGGGAGGGACACCGGGGAGCTGTTTTTT
TRBJ2-7 | many | TRBV7-2 | TRBD2 | CASSSYLAGGHYEQYF | TGTGCCAGCAGCTCTTACCTAGCGGGAGGGCACTACGAGCAGTACTTC
TRBJ1-5 | many | TRBV5-1 | TRBD1 | CASSRGQDQPQHF | TGCGCCAGCAGCCGCGGACAGGATCAGCCCCAGCATTTT
TRBJ2-5 | many | TRBV27 | TRBD2 | CASRRRGGSETQYF | TGTGCCAGCAGGCGACGGGGGGGCTCAGAGACCCAGTACTTC
TRBJ2-7 | many | TRBV27 | TRBD1 | CASSWRGTGKYEQYF | TGTGCCAGCAGTTGGCGGGGGACAGGGAAGTACGAGCAGTACTTC
TRBJ2-1 | many | TRBV5-4 | TRBD2 | CASSLGLAGTYNEQFF | TGTGCCAGCAGCTTAGGACTAGCGGGAACCTACAATGAGCAGTTCTTC
TRBJ2-7 | few | TRBV4-3 | NA | CASSQDWLDRSYEQYF | TGCGCCAGCAGCCAAGACTGGCTTGATAGATCCTACGAGCAGTACTTC
TRBJ2-7 | few | TRBV6-1 | TRBD2 | CASSEVVGLAGRYEQYF | TGTGCCAGCAGTGAAGTGGTCGGACTAGCGGGGCGGTACGAGCAGTACTTC
TRBJ1-2 | many | TRBV7-2 | NA | CASSLPRLEGYTF | TGTGCCAGCAGCTTACCCCGATTGGAAGGCTACACCTTC
TRBJ2-7 | many | TRBV27 | TRBD1 | CASSPYRGRDEQYF | TGTGCCAGCAGTCCCTACAGGGGGCGCGACGAGCAGTACTTC
TRBJ2-3 | many | TRBV7-3 | NA | CASSSGRANTQYF | TGTGCCAGCAGCTCGGGCCGGGCTAATACGCAGTATTTT
TRBJ2-3 | many | TRBV28 | TRBD2 | CASSFPRGTVTDTQYF | TGTGCCAGCAGTTTTCCGCGGGGGACTGTGACAGATACGCAGTATTTT
TRBJ2-3 | few | TRBV29-1 | NA | CSVEVRRGATDTQYF | TGCAGCGTTGAAGTGCGGAGAGGGGCCACAGATACGCAGTATTTT
TRBJ2-5 | many | TRBV29-1 | NA | CSVEEGEETQYF | TGCAGCGTTGAAGAAGGGGAAGAGACCCAGTACTTC
TRBJ2-5 | many | TRBV4-2 | TRBD1 | CASSRAGGETQYF | TGTGCCAGCAGCCGTGCAGGGGGAGAGACCCAGTACTTC
TRBJ2-7 | NA | TRBV11-2 | TRBD1 | CASSGIIPRGRAYEQYF | TGTGCCAGCAGCGGAATAATCCCCAGGGGGCGGGCCTACGAGCAGTACTTC
TRBJ2-2 | many | TRBV5-1 | TRBD2 | CASSLGLAGGNTGELFF | TGCGCCAGCAGCTTGGGACTAGCGGGGGGGAACACCGGGGAGCTGTTTTTT
TRBJ1-1 | NA | TRBV29-1 | TRBD1 | CSVQTGEGEAFF | TGCAGCGTTCAGACAGGGGAGGGTGAAGCTTTCTTT
TRBJ1-2 | NA | TRBV20-1 | TRBD1 | CSATSPLGTGGDGYTF | TGCAGTGCTACCAGCCCTTTAGGGACAGGGGGCGATGGCTACACCTTC
TRBJ2-7 | many | TRBV18 | TRBD1 | CASSLPGQGASEQYF | TGTGCCAGCTCACTCCCGGGACAGGGGGCGAGCGAGCAGTACTTC
TRBJ2-1 | NA | TRBV14 | NA | CASSQDLRDNEQFF | TGTGCCAGCAGCCAAGATTTAAGGGACAATGAGCAGTTCTTC
TRBJ2-3 | few | TRBV24-1 | TRBD2 | CAISDYRAGDTDTQYF | TGTGCCATCAGTGATTATCGGGCGGGGGACACAGATACGCAGTATTTT
TRBJ2-2 | many | TRBV12-3/TRBV12-4 | NA | CASSLSRANTGELFF | TGTGCCAGCAGTTTAAGTAGGGCGAACACCGGGGAGCTGTTTTTT
TRBJ2-1 | NA | TRBV6-2/TRBV6-3 | NA | CASSYSKKLLLWNNEQFF | TGTGCCAGCAGTTACTCGAAGAAACTGCTCCTCTGGAACAATGAGCAGTTCTTC